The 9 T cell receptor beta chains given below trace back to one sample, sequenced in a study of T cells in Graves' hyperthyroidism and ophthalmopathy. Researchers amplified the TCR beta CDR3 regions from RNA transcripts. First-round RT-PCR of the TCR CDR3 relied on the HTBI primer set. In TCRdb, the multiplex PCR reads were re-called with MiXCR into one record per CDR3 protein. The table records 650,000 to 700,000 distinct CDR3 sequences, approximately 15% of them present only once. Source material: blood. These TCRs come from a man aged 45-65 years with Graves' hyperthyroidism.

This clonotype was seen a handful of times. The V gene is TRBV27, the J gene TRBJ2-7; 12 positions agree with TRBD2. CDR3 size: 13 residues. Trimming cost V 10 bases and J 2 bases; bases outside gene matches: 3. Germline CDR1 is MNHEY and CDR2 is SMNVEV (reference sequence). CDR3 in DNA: TGTGCCACCGGACTAGCGGGGACCTACGAGCAGTACTTC. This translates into CATGLAGTYEQYF.

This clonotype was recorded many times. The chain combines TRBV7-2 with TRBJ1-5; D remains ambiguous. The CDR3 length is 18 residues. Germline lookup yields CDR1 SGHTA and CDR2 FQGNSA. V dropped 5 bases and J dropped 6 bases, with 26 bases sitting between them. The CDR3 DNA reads TGTGCCAGCAGCCAAGAGGGCACCTCCTTTAGGGCGGCTCAGCCCCAGCATTTT. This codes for CASSQEGTSFRAAQPQHF.

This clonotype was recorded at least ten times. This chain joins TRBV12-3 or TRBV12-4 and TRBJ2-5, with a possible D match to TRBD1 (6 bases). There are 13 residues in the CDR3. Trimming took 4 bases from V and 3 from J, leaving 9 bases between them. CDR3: CASSSRTEETQYF. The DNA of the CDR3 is TGTGCCAGCAGTTCCCGGACAGAAGAGACCCAGTACTTC.

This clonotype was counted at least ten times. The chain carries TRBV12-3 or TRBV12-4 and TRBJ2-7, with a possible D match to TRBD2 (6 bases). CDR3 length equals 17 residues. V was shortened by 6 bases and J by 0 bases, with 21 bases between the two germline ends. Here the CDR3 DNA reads TGTGCCAGCAGCCGCTCCGCGGGGAATACGAACTCCTACGAGCAGTACTTC. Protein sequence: CASSRSAGNTNSYEQYF.

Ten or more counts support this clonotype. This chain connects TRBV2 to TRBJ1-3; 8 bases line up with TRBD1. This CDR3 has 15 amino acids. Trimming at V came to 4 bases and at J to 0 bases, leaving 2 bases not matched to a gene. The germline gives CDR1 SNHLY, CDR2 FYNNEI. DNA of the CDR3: TGTGCCAGCAGTGGACAGGGGCGCTCTGGAAACACCATATATTTT. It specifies CASSGQGRSGNTIYF.

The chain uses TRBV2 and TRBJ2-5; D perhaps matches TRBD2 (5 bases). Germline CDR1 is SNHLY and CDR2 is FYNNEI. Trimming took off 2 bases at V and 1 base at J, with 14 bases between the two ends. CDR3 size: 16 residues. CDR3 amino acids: CASSETFRGTQETQYF. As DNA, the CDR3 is TGTGCCAGCAGTGAAACTTTTCGGGGTACCCAAGAGACCCAGTACTTC.

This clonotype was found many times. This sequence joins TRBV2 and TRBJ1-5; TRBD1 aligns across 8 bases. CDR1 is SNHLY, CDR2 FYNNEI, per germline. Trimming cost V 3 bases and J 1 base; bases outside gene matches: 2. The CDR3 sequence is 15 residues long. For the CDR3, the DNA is TGTGCCAGCAGTGATCAGGGGGCGAGCAATCAGCCCCAGCATTTT. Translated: CASSDQGASNQPQHF.

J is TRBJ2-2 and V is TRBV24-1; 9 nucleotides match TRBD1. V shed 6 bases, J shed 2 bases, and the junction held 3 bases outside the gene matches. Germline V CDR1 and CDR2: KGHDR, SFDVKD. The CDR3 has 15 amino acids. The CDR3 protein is CATSWTGANTGELFF. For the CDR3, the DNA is TGTGCCACCAGTTGGACAGGGGCTAACACCGGGGAGCTGTTTTTT.

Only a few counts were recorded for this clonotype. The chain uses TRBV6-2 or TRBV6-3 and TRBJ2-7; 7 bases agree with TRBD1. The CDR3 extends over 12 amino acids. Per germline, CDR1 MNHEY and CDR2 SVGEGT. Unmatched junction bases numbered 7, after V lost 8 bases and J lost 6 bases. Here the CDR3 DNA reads TGTGCCAGCGGGGACAGCTCTGGCGAGCAGTACTTC. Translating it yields CASGDSSGEQYF.